These T cell receptor beta chains were read from a single sample in a study of cytomegalovirus exposure and HLA in healthy donors. The protocol was immunoSEQ multiplex PCR, while the TCRdb copy is restricted to in-frame clones and leaves out a portion. The table has 100,000 to 150,000 clones, 15% to 20% seen once; the top ten hold approximately 2.9%. Input material: PBMCs. These receptors were collected from a female donor in good health and CMV-seropositive. Both conserved end residues are part of each CDR3. The D gene is left open where the match is weak. Clone size is stated in some rows and not others, as once, few, many or a class when expanded.

J gene: TRBJ2-2
D gene: TRBD1
clone size: -
V gene: TRBV4-1
CDR3 protein: CASSQDEGAEVGELFF
CDR3 DNA: TGCGCCAGCAGCCAAGATGAGGGGGCAGAGGTCGGGGAGCTGTTTTTT

J gene: TRBJ2-5
D gene: -
clone size: -
V gene: TRBV4-1
CDR3 protein: CASSPRLPRGETQYF
CDR3 DNA: TGCGCCAGCAGCCCAAGACTCCCGCGCGGAGAGACCCAGTACTTC

J gene: TRBJ1-3
D gene: TRBD1
clone size: few
V gene: TRBV5-4
CDR3 protein: CASSVGTALSGNTIYF
CDR3 DNA: TGTGCCAGCAGCGTTGGGACAGCCCTATCTGGAAACACCATATATTTT

J gene: TRBJ2-7
D gene: TRBD2
clone size: few
V gene: TRBV27
CDR3 protein: CASSFLSGSGYEQYF
CDR3 DNA: TGTGCCAGCAGTTTCCTTAGCGGGAGCGGATACGAGCAGTACTTC

J gene: TRBJ2-7
D gene: -
clone size: -
V gene: TRBV18
CDR3 protein: CASSPGGGYEQYF
CDR3 DNA: TGTGCCAGCTCACCTGGGGGAGGCTACGAGCAGTACTTC

J gene: TRBJ2-5
D gene: TRBD1
clone size: -
V gene: TRBV7-2
CDR3 protein: CASSARQGAAETQYF
CDR3 DNA: TGTGCCAGCAGCGCGCGACAGGGGGCCGCGGAGACCCAGTACTTC

J gene: TRBJ2-1
D gene: TRBD1
clone size: -
V gene: TRBV29-1
CDR3 protein: CSVGRDRASIEQFF
CDR3 DNA: TGCAGCGTTGGACGGGACAGGGCTTCCATTGAGCAGTTCTTC

J gene: TRBJ1-2
D gene: TRBD1
clone size: few
V gene: TRBV28
CDR3 protein: CASALPGTGGKYGYTF
CDR3 DNA: TGTGCCAGCGCGCTACCAGGGACAGGGGGGAAATATGGCTACACCTTC

J gene: TRBJ2-7
D gene: -
clone size: -
V gene: TRBV16
CDR3 protein: CASSPGKRGHLSWEQYF
CDR3 DNA: TGTGCCAGCAGCCCTGGTAAAAGGGGACATCTTTCTTGGGAGCAGTACTTC

J gene: TRBJ2-3
D gene: TRBD2
clone size: few
V gene: TRBV6-7
CDR3 protein: CASSYSSPRRTSGLTDTQYF
CDR3 DNA: TGTGCCAGCAGTTACTCGTCCCCCCGTAGGACTAGCGGCCTCACAGATACGCAGTATTTT

J gene: TRBJ1-3
D gene: -
clone size: few
V gene: TRBV29-1
CDR3 protein: CSVEDVNSGNTIYF
CDR3 DNA: TGCAGCGTTGAAGACGTTAACTCTGGAAACACCATATATTTT

J gene: TRBJ2-7
D gene: -
clone size: few
V gene: TRBV29-1
CDR3 protein: CSVAGSLSKSYEQYF
CDR3 DNA: TGCAGCGTTGCGGGTTCTCTTTCCAAATCCTACGAGCAGTACTTC

J gene: TRBJ2-2
D gene: -
clone size: -
V gene: TRBV4-1
CDR3 protein: CASSIQENTGELFF
CDR3 DNA: TGCGCCAGCAGCATACAGGAGAACACCGGGGAGCTGTTTTTT

J gene: TRBJ2-7
D gene: TRBD2
clone size: -
V gene: TRBV30
CDR3 protein: CAWRRLAETYEQYF
CDR3 DNA: TGTGCCTGGAGAAGACTAGCGGAGACCTACGAGCAGTACTTC

J gene: TRBJ2-7
D gene: TRBD1
clone size: few
V gene: TRBV7-9
CDR3 protein: CASSRIQGIQQYF
CDR3 DNA: TGTGCCAGCAGCCGAATACAGGGGATCCAGCAGTACTTC

J gene: TRBJ1-1
D gene: -
clone size: few
V gene: TRBV9
CDR3 protein: CASSVVRGTEAFF
CDR3 DNA: TGTGCCAGCAGCGTAGTCAGGGGCACTGAAGCTTTCTTT

J gene: TRBJ2-3
D gene: TRBD1
clone size: few
V gene: TRBV2
CDR3 protein: CASSGDRGFTDTQYF
CDR3 DNA: TGTGCCAGCAGTGGGGACAGGGGTTTCACAGATACGCAGTATTTT

J gene: TRBJ2-5
D gene: TRBD1
clone size: -
V gene: TRBV19
CDR3 protein: CASSRDRDQETQYF
CDR3 DNA: TGTGCCAGTAGTAGGGACAGAGACCAAGAGACCCAGTACTTC

J gene: TRBJ1-5
D gene: -
clone size: few
V gene: TRBV10-1
CDR3 protein: CASSPDSMRPQHF
CDR3 DNA: TGCGCCAGCAGTCCAGACAGTATGCGGCCCCAGCATTTT

J gene: TRBJ2-1
D gene: -
clone size: -
V gene: TRBV29-1
CDR3 protein: CSGHRAFYNEQFF
CDR3 DNA: TGCAGCGGGCACAGGGCATTCTACAATGAGCAGTTCTTC